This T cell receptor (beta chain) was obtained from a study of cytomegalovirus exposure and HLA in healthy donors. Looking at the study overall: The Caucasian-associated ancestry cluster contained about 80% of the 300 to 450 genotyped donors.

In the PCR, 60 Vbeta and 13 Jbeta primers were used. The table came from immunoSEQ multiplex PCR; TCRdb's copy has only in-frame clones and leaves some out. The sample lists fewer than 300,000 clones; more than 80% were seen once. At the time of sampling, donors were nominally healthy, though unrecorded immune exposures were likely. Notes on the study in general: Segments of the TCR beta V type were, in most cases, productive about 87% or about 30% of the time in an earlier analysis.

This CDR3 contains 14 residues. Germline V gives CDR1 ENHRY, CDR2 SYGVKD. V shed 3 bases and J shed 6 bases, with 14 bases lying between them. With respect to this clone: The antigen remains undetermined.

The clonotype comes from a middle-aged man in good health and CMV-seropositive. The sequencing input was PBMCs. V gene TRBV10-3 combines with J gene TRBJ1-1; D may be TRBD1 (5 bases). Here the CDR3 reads CAISDLGLQAEAFF. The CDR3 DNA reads TGTGCCATCAGTGATTTGGGACTCCAGGCTGAAGCTTTCTTT.